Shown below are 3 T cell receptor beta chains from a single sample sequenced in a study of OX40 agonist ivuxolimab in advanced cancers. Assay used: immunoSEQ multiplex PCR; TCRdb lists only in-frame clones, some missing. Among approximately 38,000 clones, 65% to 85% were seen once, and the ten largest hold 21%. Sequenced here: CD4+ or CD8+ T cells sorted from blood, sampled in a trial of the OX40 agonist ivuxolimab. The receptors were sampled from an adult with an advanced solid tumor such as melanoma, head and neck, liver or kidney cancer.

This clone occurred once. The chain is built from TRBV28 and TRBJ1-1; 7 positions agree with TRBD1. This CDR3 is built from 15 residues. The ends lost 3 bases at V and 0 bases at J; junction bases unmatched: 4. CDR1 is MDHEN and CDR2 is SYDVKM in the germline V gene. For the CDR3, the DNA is TGTGCCAGCAGTTTGACAGGGACCATGAACACTGAAGCTTTCTTT. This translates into CASSLTGTMNTEAFF.

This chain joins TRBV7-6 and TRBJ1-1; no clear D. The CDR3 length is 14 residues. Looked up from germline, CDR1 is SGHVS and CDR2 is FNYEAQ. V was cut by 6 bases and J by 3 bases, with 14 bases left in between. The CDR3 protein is CASSPRQADTEAFF. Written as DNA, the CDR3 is TGTGCCAGCAGTCCAAGGCAGGCAGACACTGAAGCTTTCTTT.

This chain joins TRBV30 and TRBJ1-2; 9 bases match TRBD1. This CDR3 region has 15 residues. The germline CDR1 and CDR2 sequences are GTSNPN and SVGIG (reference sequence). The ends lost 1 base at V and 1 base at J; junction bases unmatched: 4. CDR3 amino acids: CAWSAAGQGNYGYTF. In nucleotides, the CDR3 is TGTGCCTGGAGTGCAGCGGGACAGGGTAACTATGGCTACACCTTC.